This T cell receptor (beta chain) was sequenced in a study of CD8+ T cells in alopecia areata. Turning to the study itself: Treated individuals took tofacitinib by mouth, 5 to 10 mg twice daily.

Investigators isolated RNA and reverse transcribed it into cDNA to act as the sequencing template. The protocol was immunoSEQ multiplex PCR, while the TCRdb copy is restricted to in-frame clones and leaves out a portion. The sample consists of about 200,000 clones, 58% of them appearing once. V was cut by 7 bases and J by 0 bases, with 12 bases left in between. The CDR3 runs to 13 residues. Germline-derived CDR1 and CDR2 are SQVTM and ANQGSEA. Treatment noted: oral pan-JAK inhibitor, 5-10 mg twice daily. This receptor was identified in a human donor with alopecia areata. The V gene is TRBV29-1, the J gene TRBJ1-2; a weak D match, TRBD1 (6 bases). The source material was CD4+ T cells sorted from blood, sampled at week 24, from a patient treated with tofacitinib. CDR3 region: CSAGTGTNYGYTF. The CDR3 bases are TGCAGCGCAGGAACAGGGACTAACTATGGCTACACCTTC.